This T cell receptor (beta chain) appears in the sequencing data of a study of cytotoxic CD8 clonotypes in ibrutinib-treated CLL. Background on the study: Outcomes included some 24 partial and 2 complete responses; after median around 65 months, around 15 stayed remitted and about twelve progressed. Findings of the study overall: Sustained-remission patients were sampled at one set of times and progressing patients at different ones. At baseline, clonality was higher than in age-matched healthy donors and correlated with CD8+ counts.

The J segment lost 2 bases and the V segment lost 5 bases, leaving 10 bases of the junction unmatched. Looked up from germline, CDR1 is PRHDT and CDR2 is FYEKMQ (reference sequence). The CDR3 covers 17 residues. The sample holds one count of this clone. Its target is not known. Profiled with immunoSEQ multiplex PCR; TCRdb holds only in-frame clones, not every one. The sample holds fewer than 400,000 clones; 67% are singletons and the top ten take about 5.9%. The receptor was isolated from a human donor with chronic lymphocytic leukemia. The chain combines TRBV13 with TRBJ2-5; 11 positions match TRBD2. The sample in question was PBMCs, obtained after 36 months of ibrutinib treatment. The CDR3 reads CASSPAGTSGKQETQYF. The CDR3 DNA reads as TGTGCCAGCAGCCCAGCCGGGACTAGCGGAAAACAAGAGACCCAGTACTTC.